These T cell receptor beta chains were read from a single sample in a study of cytotoxic CD8 clonotypes in ibrutinib-treated CLL. Libraries were prepared by immunoSEQ multiplex PCR; TCRdb keeps only in-frame clonotypes and omits some of them. This table holds fewer than 400,000 clones, 67% found once. The sequenced sample was PBMCs, obtained after 36 months of ibrutinib treatment. All receptors derive from a human donor with chronic lymphocytic leukemia. CDR3s include the opening cysteine and the closing phenylalanine or tryptophan. The D gene is left open where the match is weak. A clone size is listed for some rows: how often the clone was seen (once, few, many), or a class if it is expanded.

j_gene: TRBJ2-6
d_gene: -
v_gene: TRBV5-5
abundance: -
CDR3aa: CASTWQVSSGANVLTF
CDR3nt: TGTGCCAGCACTTGGCAGGTGAGCTCTGGGGCCAACGTCCTGACTTTC

j_gene: TRBJ2-7
d_gene: -
v_gene: TRBV28
abundance: -
CDR3aa: CASSVLYEQYF
CDR3nt: TGTGCCAGCAGTGTATTGTACGAGCAGTACTTC

j_gene: TRBJ1-1
d_gene: TRBD1
v_gene: TRBV25-1
abundance: -
CDR3aa: CASSGGQGMNTEAFF
CDR3nt: TGTGCCAGCAGTGGGGGACAGGGTATGAACACTGAAGCTTTCTTT

j_gene: TRBJ2-7
d_gene: TRBD1
v_gene: TRBV10-2
abundance: -
CDR3aa: CASKLPGTGRYEQYF
CDR3nt: TGCGCCAGCAAACTCCCCGGGACAGGGAGGTACGAGCAGTACTTC

j_gene: TRBJ2-7
d_gene: -
v_gene: TRBV29-1
abundance: -
CDR3aa: CSVEVRNYEQYF
CDR3nt: TGCAGCGTTGAAGTCCGCAACTACGAGCAGTACTTC

j_gene: TRBJ1-3
d_gene: -
v_gene: TRBV6-1
abundance: few
CDR3aa: CASSENVGQGNTIYF
CDR3nt: TGTGCCAGCAGTGAAAACGTTGGGCAAGGAAACACCATATATTTT

j_gene: TRBJ1-3
d_gene: -
v_gene: TRBV11-2
abundance: few
CDR3aa: CASSVRRGSPGNTIYF
CDR3nt: TGTGCCAGCAGCGTCCGGCGGGGGAGCCCGGGAAACACCATATATTTT

j_gene: TRBJ2-5
d_gene: -
v_gene: TRBV2
abundance: -
CDR3aa: CASSVPTSGTQYF
CDR3nt: TGTGCCAGCAGTGTACCCACCTCCGGGACCCAGTACTTC

j_gene: TRBJ1-5
d_gene: -
v_gene: TRBV5-4
abundance: -
CDR3aa: CASSLSRGNQPQHF
CDR3nt: TGTGCCAGCAGCTTGTCCAGGGGCAATCAGCCCCAGCATTTT

j_gene: TRBJ2-5
d_gene: TRBD1
v_gene: TRBV14
abundance: few
CDR3aa: CASSPGQGAVAETQYF
CDR3nt: TGTGCCAGCAGCCCCGGACAGGGGGCTGTTGCGGAGACCCAGTACTTC

j_gene: TRBJ1-5
d_gene: TRBD1
v_gene: TRBV7-8
abundance: few
CDR3aa: CASSNRGPQQPQHF
CDR3nt: TGTGCCAGCAGCAACAGGGGGCCCCAGCAGCCCCAGCATTTT

j_gene: TRBJ2-1
d_gene: -
v_gene: TRBV4-1
abundance: -
CDR3aa: CASSQEGQAYNEQFF
CDR3nt: TGCGCCAGCAGCCAAGAGGGCCAGGCATACAATGAGCAGTTCTTC

j_gene: TRBJ1-5
d_gene: -
v_gene: TRBV5-1
abundance: -
CDR3aa: CASSLEGVNQPQHF
CDR3nt: TGCGCCAGCAGCTTGGAGGGAGTGAATCAGCCCCAGCATTTT

j_gene: TRBJ2-2
d_gene: -
v_gene: TRBV5-4
abundance: few
CDR3aa: CASSFRVGTGELFF
CDR3nt: TGTGCCAGCAGCTTCCGGGTGGGCACCGGGGAGCTGTTTTTT

j_gene: TRBJ1-6
d_gene: -
v_gene: TRBV6-6
abundance: -
CDR3aa: CASSPGGAGNSPLHF
CDR3nt: TGTGCCAGCAGTCCGGGAGGGGCGGGTAATTCACCCCTCCACTTT

j_gene: TRBJ2-3
d_gene: -
v_gene: TRBV6-6
abundance: -
CDR3aa: CASGRDLNTDTQYF
CDR3nt: TGTGCCAGTGGTCGGGACTTAAACACAGATACGCAGTATTTT

j_gene: TRBJ2-1
d_gene: TRBD2
v_gene: TRBV2
abundance: few
CDR3aa: CASREAYNEQFF
CDR3nt: TGTGCCAGCCGGGAGGCGTACAATGAGCAGTTCTTC

j_gene: TRBJ2-1
d_gene: -
v_gene: TRBV7-9
abundance: -
CDR3aa: CASRGSGVLRDEQFF
CDR3nt: TGTGCCAGCAGGGGATCCGGGGTTTTAAGGGATGAGCAGTTCTTC

j_gene: TRBJ2-1
d_gene: TRBD1
v_gene: TRBV6-5
abundance: -
CDR3aa: CASSYSPRGHEQFF
CDR3nt: TGTGCCAGCAGTTACTCTCCCAGGGGGCATGAGCAGTTCTTC

j_gene: TRBJ1-5
d_gene: -
v_gene: TRBV6-5
abundance: -
CDR3aa: CASSGNRGNQPQHF
CDR3nt: TGTGCCAGCAGTGGAAACAGGGGCAATCAGCCCCAGCATTTT

j_gene: TRBJ2-7
d_gene: -
v_gene: TRBV11-2
abundance: few
CDR3aa: CASSRQGGREQYF
CDR3nt: TGTGCCAGCAGCCGACAGGGAGGCCGCGAGCAGTACTTC

j_gene: TRBJ2-5
d_gene: -
v_gene: TRBV13
abundance: -
CDR3aa: CASRLGWRGEETQYF
CDR3nt: TGTGCCAGCAGGCTCGGTTGGAGAGGGGAAGAGACCCAGTACTTC

j_gene: TRBJ2-3
d_gene: TRBD2
v_gene: TRBV27
abundance: -
CDR3aa: CASSPGLAGGPGTDTQYF
CDR3nt: TGTGCCAGCAGCCCTGGACTAGCGGGAGGGCCAGGCACAGATACGCAGTATTTT

j_gene: TRBJ1-1
d_gene: -
v_gene: TRBV27
abundance: -
CDR3aa: CASSLSRGTEAFF
CDR3nt: TGTGCCAGCAGTTTATCACGGGGAACTGAAGCTTTCTTT

j_gene: TRBJ1-1
d_gene: -
v_gene: TRBV5-1
abundance: -
CDR3aa: CASSLGAGSEAFF
CDR3nt: TGCGCCAGCAGCTTGGGGGCAGGGAGTGAAGCTTTCTTT

j_gene: TRBJ2-5
d_gene: TRBD2
v_gene: TRBV18
abundance: -
CDR3aa: CASSPPEQQSGKGTQYF
CDR3nt: TGTGCCAGCTCACCACCGGAACAGCAGAGCGGGAAGGGGACCCAGTACTTC

j_gene: TRBJ2-7
d_gene: -
v_gene: TRBV6-5
abundance: -
CDR3aa: CASRAQYEQYF
CDR3nt: TGTGCCAGCAGAGCCCAATACGAGCAGTACTTC